This TCR beta chain was observed in a study of EBV T-cell therapy then PD-1 blockade in nasopharyngeal carcinoma. Clones were read by immunoSEQ multiplex PCR, and TCRdb kept only the in-frame ones, dropping some. There are 20,000 to 25,000 clones in the sample; approximately 83% occur only once, and around 24% lies in the top ten. The treatment denotes: AdE1-LMPpoly-expanded autologous EBV-specific T-cell therapy followed by anti-PD-1 nivolumab. The CDR3 consists of 17 residues. In germline, CDR1 is SGHRS, CDR2 YFSETQ. Trimming cost V 4 bases and J 0 bases, with 19 bases left between them. With respect to this clone: Its antigen is still unknown.

Sequences were derived from CD8+ T cells from blood, sampled at day -245 from a patient whose treatment included autologous EBV-specific T cells and nivolumab. The chain is built from TRBV5-1 and TRBJ1-2; D is uncertain. The origin of this receptor is a man aged 35 to 55 with nasopharyngeal carcinoma. The CDR3 spells CASSGKITGPSNYGYTF. The DNA for the CDR3 is TGCGCCAGCAGCGGTAAAATAACCGGGCCCTCTAACTATGGCTACACCTTC.